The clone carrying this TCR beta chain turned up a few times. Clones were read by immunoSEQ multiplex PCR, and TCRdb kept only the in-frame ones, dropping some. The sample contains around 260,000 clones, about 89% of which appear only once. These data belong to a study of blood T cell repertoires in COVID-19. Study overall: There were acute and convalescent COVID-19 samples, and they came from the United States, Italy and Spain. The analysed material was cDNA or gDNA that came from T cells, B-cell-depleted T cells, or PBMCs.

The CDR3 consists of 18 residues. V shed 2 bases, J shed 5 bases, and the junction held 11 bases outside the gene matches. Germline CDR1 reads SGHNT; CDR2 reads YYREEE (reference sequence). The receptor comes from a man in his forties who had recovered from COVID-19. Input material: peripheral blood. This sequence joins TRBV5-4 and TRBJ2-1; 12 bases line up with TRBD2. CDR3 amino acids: CASSFSLAGGRVNNEQFF. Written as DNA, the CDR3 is TGTGCCAGCAGCTTCTCCCTAGCGGGGGGGCGAGTGAACAATGAGCAGTTCTTC.